One and the same sample provided the 30 T cell receptor beta chains below, sequenced in a study of blood T cells in healthy people across ages. The authors ran a second PCR of about 6 to 11 cycles using a sample-barcoded 5' primer and a J-beta primer mix. TCRdb called the 5' RACE reads again in MiXCR, with one record for every CDR3 protein. The sample lists around 1,500,000 distinct CDR3 sequences, around two fifths occurring once. The sequenced material came from blood. These receptors came from a woman in her late teens or twenties in good health.

The chain's CDR3 is CSASPRNYEQYF. The CDR3, as DNA: TGCAGTGCTAGTCCCAGGAACTACGAGCAGTACTTC. This chain joins TRBV20-1 and TRBJ2-7, with D unresolved. Germline V CDR1 and CDR2: DFQATT, SNEGSKA (reference sequence). This CDR3 comprises 12 residues. Trimming removed 3 bases from V and 3 bases from J, with 9 bases in between.

This clonotype came up many times. The CDR3 nucleotides are TGTGCCAGCAGCCCACTCAGCTCCTACAATGAGCAGTTCTTC. Amino acids: CASSPLSSYNEQFF. The chain links TRBV28 to TRBJ2-1; no definite D call. V was trimmed by 6 bases and J by 0 bases, leaving 9 bases between them. The CDR3 is made up of 14 amino acids. Germline CDR1 MDHEN, CDR2 SYDVKM.

V is TRBV7-2 and J is TRBJ2-1; D is uncertain. The germline CDR1 and CDR2 sequences are SGHTA and FQGNSA. With 5 bases removed from V and 10 bases from J, the gap between germline ends came to 15 bases. This CDR3 region has 13 residues. CDR3 sequence reads: CASSPTMMGEQFF. The DNA of the CDR3 is TGTGCCAGCAGCCCGACGATGATGGGGGAGCAGTTCTTC.

In this sample, this clonotype turned up a few times. In DNA form, the CDR3 reads TGCAGTGCTAGAGATACTCTAGCTAAACAGGACAATGAGCAGTTCTTC. Translation gives CSARDTLAKQDNEQFF. The chain carries TRBV20-1 and TRBJ2-1; perhaps D is TRBD1 or TRBD2 (5 bases each). CDR1 is DFQATT and CDR2 is SNEGSKA in the germline V gene (reference sequence). Between the trimmed V and J ends, which lost 0 bases and 5 bases, there was a span of 17 bases. This CDR3 contains 16 residues.

As DNA, the CDR3 is TGCAGTGCCACACGGGGGGTCGGGAGCTATGAAGCTTTCTTT. Protein product: CSATRGVGSYEAFF. V gene TRBV20-1 combines with J gene TRBJ1-1, with D possibly being TRBD1 (5 bases). The CDR3 spans 14 residues. The germline V and J ends were trimmed by 6 bases and 7 bases, with 21 bases remaining between them. CDR1 and CDR2 from the germline V gene are DFQATT and SNEGSKA (reference sequence).

The V call is TRBV10-3, the J call TRBJ1-5; D gene unclear. The CDR3 runs 16 residues. V was pared by 2 bases and J by 1 base, with 12 bases between. Germline V gene lookup returns CDR1 ENHRY and CDR2 SYGVKD. CDR3 region: CAISEGLGSSNQPQHF. The DNA for the CDR3 is TGTGCCATCAGTGAGGGTTTAGGCTCAAGCAATCAGCCCCAGCATTTT.

The V gene is TRBV9, the J gene TRBJ2-7; 7 bases agree with TRBD1. Germline V gives CDR1 SGDLS, CDR2 YYNGEE. This CDR3 region has 15 residues. Trimming cost V 3 bases and J 2 bases; bases outside gene matches: 8. The CDR3 DNA reads TGTGCCAGCAGCGAGTGGGACAGTTCGACCTACGAGCAGTACTTC. Its translation is CASSEWDSSTYEQYF.

This clonotype showed up many times. The rearrangement joins TRBV10-3 to TRBJ2-7; TRBD2 is a possible D gene (5 bases). V gave up 3 bases and J gave up 7 bases, with 7 bases separating them. Germline V gene sequence: CDR1 ENHRY, CDR2 SYGVKD. This CDR3 is 11 amino acids long. The CDR3 loop is CAISDWREQYF. Written as DNA, the CDR3 is TGTGCCATCAGTGACTGGAGGGAGCAGTACTTC.

The chain links TRBV2 to TRBJ2-1, with TRBD2 identical over 8 bases. J gave up 2 bases and V 9 bases, and 6 bases lay outside the gene matches. CDR3 length: 14 residues. Germline CDR1 and CDR2: SNHLY and FYNNEI. The DNA for the CDR3 is TGTGCCAGTATCCAGGGACTAGCCTACAATGAGCAGTTCTTC. Translated: CASIQGLAYNEQFF.

This chain connects TRBV20-1 to TRBJ2-7; D may be TRBD1 (6 bases). The germline V gene encodes CDR1 DFQATT and CDR2 SNEGSKA (reference sequence). V was cut by 6 bases and J by 6 bases, with 18 bases left in between. This CDR3 has 13 residues. The DNA for the CDR3 is TGCAGTGCGGATCTGGGGTTGACAGGCGAGCAGTACTTC. Its protein is CSADLGLTGEQYF.

This clonotype was observed a handful of times. The J gene is TRBJ2-3, the V gene TRBV6-2 or TRBV6-3; tentative D call: TRBD2 (5 bases). This CDR3 has 14 amino acids. Germline V gene data show CDR1 as MNHEY and CDR2 as SVGEGT. Trimming cost V 3 bases and J 8 bases, with 15 bases left between them. CDR3 DNA sequence: TGTGCCAGCAGTTATTACACTAGAGATGGTACGCAGTATTTT. Encoded protein: CASSYYTRDGTQYF.

This clonotype occurred a few times. The chain has TRBV29-1 and TRBJ1-2; the match to TRBD1 covers 9 bases. CDR3 length: 15 amino acids. CDR1 is SQVTM and CDR2 is ANQGSEA in the germline V gene. V trimming: 7 bases; J trimming: 4 bases; junction bases outside the gene matches: 13. The chain's CDR3 is CSDSITGGAGYGYTF. The CDR3 nucleotides are TGCAGCGATAGTATTACAGGGGGCGCAGGCTATGGCTACACCTTC.

The rearrangement joins TRBV4-1 to TRBJ1-3; unclear D gene. Germline values: CDR1 MGHRA, CDR2 YSYEKL. The germline V and J ends were trimmed by 3 bases and 2 bases, with 8 bases remaining between them. This CDR3 comprises 14 residues. CDR3 in DNA: TGCGCCAGCAGCCAGAGTGGGCCTGGAAACACCATATATTTT. Translating it yields CASSQSGPGNTIYF.

The rearrangement links TRBV14 to TRBJ1-4, with 8 bases that match TRBD1. The CDR3 runs to 15 residues. The V gene's germline CDR1 is SGHDN and CDR2 FVKESK. V lost 4 bases to trimming and J lost 7 bases; unmatched junction nucleotides: 8. The CDR3 loop reads CASSPRTGNSEKLFF. The CDR3 DNA follows: TGTGCCAGCAGCCCTCGGACAGGGAATAGTGAAAAACTGTTTTTT.

The chain uses TRBV4-1 and TRBJ2-1, with D hard to call. The length of the CDR3 is 17 residues. Trimming left V 4 bases short and J 0 bases short, with 16 bases between. CDR1 is MGHRA and CDR2 is YSYEKL in the germline V gene. CDR3 protein: CASSPLTHGPSYNEQFF. The CDR3 bases are TGCGCCAGCAGCCCCTTAACCCACGGCCCCTCCTACAATGAGCAGTTCTTC.

A few counts support this clonotype. The genes are TRBV20-1 and TRBJ1-4; 7 positions match TRBD1. Germline CDR1 and CDR2: DFQATT and SNEGSKA (reference sequence). Trimming cost V 6 bases and J 7 bases; bases outside gene matches: 14. The CDR3 runs 15 residues. In DNA form, the CDR3 reads TGCAGTGCAACAAACGAAACAGGGGTTGGTGAAAAACTGTTTTTT. It specifies CSATNETGVGEKLFF.

The chain carries TRBV6-5 and TRBJ1-4, with 8 bases that match TRBD1. V lost 7 bases, J lost 5 bases, and 6 bases stayed unmatched. The CDR3 totals 14 residues. CDR1 and CDR2 (germline): MNHEY, SVGAGI. In DNA form, the CDR3 reads TGTGCCAGCAAACAGGGGGGAGGGAATGAAAAACTGTTTTTT. Its protein product is CASKQGGGNEKLFF.

This chain's CDR3 is CSARSGQNYTF. The CDR3 nucleotides read TGCAGTGCTAGATCGGGGCAGAATTACACCTTC. V is TRBV20-1 and J is TRBJ1-2, with D possibly TRBD1 on 5 matching bases. The CDR3 loop spans 11 amino acids. Germline V gene sequence: CDR1 DFQATT, CDR2 SNEGSKA (reference sequence). V was trimmed by 2 bases and J by 11 bases, leaving 12 bases between them.

A few counts support this clonotype. V gene TRBV20-1 combines with J gene TRBJ2-7, with D tentatively TRBD2 (6 bases). Germline V gene sequence: CDR1 DFQATT, CDR2 SNEGSKA (reference sequence). The ends were cut back, 7 bases at V and 10 bases at J, with 26 bases in the middle. The CDR3 contains 14 residues. The CDR3 is CSGSGGSGALSQYF. DNA of the CDR3: TGCAGTGGTAGCGGCGGGTCCGGCGCGCTGAGCCAGTACTTC.

This clonotype was observed many times. The CDR3 protein is CASSPNTDTQYF. CDR3 nucleotides: TGTGCCAGCAGCCCAAACACAGATACGCAGTATTTT. V gene TRBV7-8 combines with J gene TRBJ2-3; D not resolved. CDR3 size: 12 residues. V was pared by 5 bases and J by 2 bases, with 5 bases between. Germline CDR1 reads SGHVS; CDR2 reads FQNEAQ.

This rearrangement joins TRBV29-1 to TRBJ1-4; 8 nucleotides line up with TRBD1. Trimming took 7 bases from V and 8 from J; bases not matched to a gene: 6. The germline gives CDR1 SQVTM, CDR2 ANQGSEA. The CDR3 runs to 12 residues. Written as DNA, the CDR3 is TGCAGCGCTTACAGGGGGAGCGAAAAACTGTTTTTT. Translated: CSAYRGSEKLFF.

The chain employs TRBV6-2 or TRBV6-3 and TRBJ2-2; 10 nucleotides align to TRBD2. This CDR3 has 17 residues. Germline V lookup: CDR1 MNHEY, CDR2 SVGEGT. After removal of 5 bases from V and 6 bases from J, the junction contained 12 bases not matched to a gene. Here the CDR3 reads CASSHYLAGALPGELFF. In DNA, the CDR3 is TGTGCCAGCAGTCATTATCTAGCGGGAGCCCTCCCCGGGGAGCTGTTTTTT.

Regarding this clonotype: The junction does not match germline at one end; this may be a read error. The rearrangement links TRBV7-2 to TRBJ2-7; 8 bases are a match to TRBD2. The CDR3 covers 17 residues. Germline V gene data show CDR1 as SGHTA and CDR2 as FQGNSA. The DNA for the CDR3 is TGTGCCTGCAGCTTATTTACTAGCGGCACCGTCTCCTACGAGCAGTACTTC. Encoded protein: CACSLFTSGTVSYEQYF.

A word on this clonotype: This may stem from a read error, because a much larger clone lies one nucleotide away. The chain has TRBV6-6 and TRBJ2-5, with TRBD1 matching 8 bases. This CDR3 contains 14 residues. CDR1 and CDR2 (germline): MNHNY, SVGAGI (reference sequence). V was pared by 2 bases and J by 3 bases, with 2 bases of the junction left unmatched. CDR3 region: CASSYTTGEETQYF. CDR3 DNA sequence: TGTGCCAGCAGTTACACGACAGGGGAAGAGACCCAGTACTTC.

V usage is TRBV2 and J usage is TRBJ1-4, with TRBD1 matching 10 bases. Germline-derived CDR1 and CDR2 are SNHLY and FYNNEI. The CDR3 is made up of 15 amino acids. The junction had 7 bases not matched to a gene; V was cut back by 6 bases and J by 6 bases. The chain's CDR3 is CASSVSGTGDEKLFF. CDR3 DNA sequence: TGTGCCAGCAGCGTCTCCGGGACAGGGGATGAAAAACTGTTTTTT.

The genes are TRBV7-9 and TRBJ2-7; tentative D call: TRBD2 (5 bases). Trimming removed 2 bases from V and 3 bases from J, with 14 bases in between. Germline assignment: CDR1 SEHNR and CDR2 FQNEAQ (reference sequence). The CDR3 totals 15 residues. DNA for the CDR3: TGTGCCAGCAGCTTATCGGGGTACAGCATCTACGAGCAGTACTTC. This gives the protein CASSLSGYSIYEQYF. The full variable domain, its missing parts supplied by reference TRBV7-9 and TRBJ2-7, is DTGVSQNPRHKITKRGQNVTFRCDPISEHNRLYWYRQTLGQGPEFLTYFQNEAQLEKSRLLSDRFSAERPKGSFSTLEIQRTEQGDSAMYLCASSLSGYSIYEQYFGPGTRLTVT.

This clonotype was observed a few times. The chain has TRBV20-1 and TRBJ2-3; D remains ambiguous. There are 14 residues in the CDR3. Per the germline V gene, CDR1 is DFQATT and CDR2 is SNEGSKA (reference sequence). V lost 1 base and J 1 base, leaving 9 bases between the germline ends. The CDR3 protein is CSARGELRTDTQYF. As DNA, the CDR3 is TGCAGTGCTAGAGGAGAGCTACGCACAGATACGCAGTATTTT.

The genes are TRBV4-2 and TRBJ2-1, with 14 bases aligning to TRBD2. Germline values: CDR1 LGHNA, CDR2 YNFKEQ. V was pared by 0 bases and J by 10 bases, with 8 bases of the junction left unmatched. The CDR3 is made up of 17 amino acids. The CDR3 sequence: CASSQDPTSGGAGEQFF. CDR3 bases: TGTGCCAGCAGCCAAGACCCGACTAGCGGGGGGGCGGGGGAGCAGTTCTTC.

V gene TRBV7-9 combines with J gene TRBJ1-2; no clear D gene. Germline V gives CDR1 SEHNR, CDR2 FQNEAQ (reference sequence). CDR3 length: 14 residues. V was pared by 3 bases and J by 5 bases, with 13 bases between. In DNA, the CDR3 is TGTGCCAGCAGCTTGCAAACGGAGCTGTATGGCTACACCTTC. Translated: CASSLQTELYGYTF.

This clonotype was counted only a few times. V is TRBV11-2 and J is TRBJ2-5; D may match TRBD1 or TRBD2 (5 bases each). The CDR3 runs to 14 residues. Trimming removed 6 bases from V and 5 bases from J, with 16 bases in between. Germline V CDR1 and CDR2: SGHAT, FQNNGV. CDR3 DNA sequence: TGTGCCAGCAGTTCTAGGACGGGGCGGGAGACCCAGTACTTC. It encodes CASSSRTGRETQYF.